This TCR beta chain was sequenced during a study of T cells in Graves' hyperthyroidism and ophthalmopathy. This clonotype was seen ten or more times. Germline CDR1 KGHDR, CDR2 SFDVKD. Trimming stripped 4 bases from V and 0 bases from J, with 9 bases between. The CDR3 length is 15 residues. The TCR beta CDR3 regions underwent amplification using RNA transcripts as the source. HTBI primers drove first-round RT-PCR of the TCR CDR3. One entry per CDR3 protein, called by TCRdb with MiXCR from the multiplex PCR reads. There are 380,000 or so distinct CDR3 sequences in the sample; about 14% occur only once, and about 20% lies in the top ten.

The gene calls are TRBV24-1 and TRBJ1-5; unclear D gene. The sequence came from a man between 25 and 39 years old with Graves' hyperthyroidism that later progressed to Graves' ophthalmopathy. The sample consisted of blood. The CDR3 bases are TGTGCCACCAGTGACGCCGACGGTAGCAATCAGCCCCAGCATTTT. Protein: CATSDADGSNQPQHF.